This record concerns one TCR beta chain sequence. Its antigen remains unknown. This CDR3 has 14 amino acids. The ends were cut back, 3 bases at V and 7 bases at J, with 13 bases in the middle. CDR1 is SEHNR, CDR2 FQNEAQ, per germline (reference sequence). The data are from a study of T cell repertoires in cytomegalovirus infection. Study as a whole: It can be stated that public TCR beta signatures indicated CMV infection as well as a matching HLA type.

Each CDR3 protein gets one entry after TCRdb re-called the reads with MiXCR. The sample contains 600,000 to 800,000 distinct CDR3 sequences, 20% to 25% of which appear only once. Whole-study results and caveats: Accumulated public TCR beta family frequency recognized individuals carrying CMV together with the relevant HLA.

This chain connects TRBV7-9 to TRBJ2-1; D is possibly TRBD1 (5 bases). This clonotype originated in a human donor in good health (CMV status not recorded). Some clones in this sample may be carry-over from other donors' samples. Sequenced material: CD8+ T cells from PBMCs. The CDR3 protein is CASSLGQVGNEQFF. The CDR3 DNA reads TGTGCCAGCAGCTTGGGGCAGGTTGGGAATGAGCAGTTCTTC.